The rows below give T cell receptor beta chains drawn from one sample of a study of CD8 T cells in Susac syndrome. Via MiXCR, TCRdb re-called the immunoSEQ multiplex PCR reads, giving one row per CDR3 protein. The profile shows about 190,000 distinct CDR3 sequences, roughly nine tenths of them singletons. Sequencing input: CD4+ T cells from PBMCs. These receptor sequences come from a human donor with Susac syndrome. Each CDR3 is given without its conserved first and last residue. Each record gives: J gene, V gene, clone size, CDR3 protein. Clone size, where shown, is once, few, many, or a class for clones that have expanded.

J: TRBJ2-1
V: TRBV2
size: .
CDR3: ASISQVSAHGQF

J: TRBJ1-1
V: TRBV12-5
size: .
CDR3: ASGFARENTEAF

J: TRBJ1-5
V: TRBV19
size: .
CDR3: ASSRGDGNQPQH

J: TRBJ1-2
V: TRBV20-1
size: once
CDR3: SARAMDRDYGYT

J: TRBJ1-2
V: TRBV20-1
size: .
CDR3: SASRAGGYT

J: TRBJ2-1
V: TRBV28
size: .
CDR3: ASRRASGSRGEQF

J: TRBJ2-5
V: TRBV3-1
size: .
CDR3: ASSQDRQSWETQY

J: TRBJ1-5
V: TRBV19
size: .
CDR3: ASSIKVYDQPQH

J: TRBJ1-5
V: TRBV2
size: .
CDR3: ASSERSGGAWSQH

J: TRBJ2-7
V: TRBV5-1
size: few
CDR3: ASSYGTEPYEQY

J: TRBJ2-7
V: TRBV7-9
size: .
CDR3: ASTRLSSYEQY

J: TRBJ1-2
V: TRBV5-4
size: once
CDR3: ASSLIGGAFNYGYT

J: TRBJ1-2
V: TRBV19
size: .
CDR3: ASRQGAQSGYT

J: TRBJ1-1
V: TRBV20-1
size: .
CDR3: SARDIWGQAEAF

J: TRBJ2-5
V: TRBV11-2
size: .
CDR3: ASSPGQGMETQY

J: TRBJ1-4
V: TRBV28
size: .
CDR3: ASSPTRDRGKKLF

J: TRBJ2-2
V: TRBV11-2
size: few
CDR3: ASSEGGYTGELF